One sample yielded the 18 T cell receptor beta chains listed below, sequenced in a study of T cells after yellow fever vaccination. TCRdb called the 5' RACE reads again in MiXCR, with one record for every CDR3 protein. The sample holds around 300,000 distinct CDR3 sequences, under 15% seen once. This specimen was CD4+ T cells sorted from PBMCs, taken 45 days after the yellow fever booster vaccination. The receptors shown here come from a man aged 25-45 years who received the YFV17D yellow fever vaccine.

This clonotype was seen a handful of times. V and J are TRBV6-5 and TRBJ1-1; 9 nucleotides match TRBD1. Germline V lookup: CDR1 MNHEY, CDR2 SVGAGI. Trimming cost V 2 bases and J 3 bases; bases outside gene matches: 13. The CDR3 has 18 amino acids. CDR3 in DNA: TGTGCCAGCAGTTACACCTTAGGGGGGACAGGGTATCACACTGAAGCTTTCTTT. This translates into CASSYTLGGTGYHTEAFF.

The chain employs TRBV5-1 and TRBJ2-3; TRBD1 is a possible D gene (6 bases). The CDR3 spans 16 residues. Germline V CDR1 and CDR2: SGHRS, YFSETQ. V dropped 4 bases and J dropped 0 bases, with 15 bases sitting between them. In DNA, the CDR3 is TGCGCCAGCAGCACGGAAGACAGGCCAAGCACAGATACGCAGTATTTT. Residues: CASSTEDRPSTDTQYF.

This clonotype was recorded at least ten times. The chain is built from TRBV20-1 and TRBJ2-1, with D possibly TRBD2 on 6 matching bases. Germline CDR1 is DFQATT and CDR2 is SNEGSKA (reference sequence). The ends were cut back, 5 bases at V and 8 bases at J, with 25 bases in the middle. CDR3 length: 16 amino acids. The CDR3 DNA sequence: TGCAGTGCTCCGAGACTAGTCTCAGCTCCCGGCGATGAGCAGTTCTTC. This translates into CSAPRLVSAPGDEQFF.

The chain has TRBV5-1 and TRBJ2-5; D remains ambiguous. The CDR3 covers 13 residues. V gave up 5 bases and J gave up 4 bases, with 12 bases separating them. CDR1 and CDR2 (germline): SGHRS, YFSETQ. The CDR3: CASRSDPLETQYF. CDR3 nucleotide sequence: TGCGCCAGCAGGTCGGATCCATTAGAGACCCAGTACTTC.

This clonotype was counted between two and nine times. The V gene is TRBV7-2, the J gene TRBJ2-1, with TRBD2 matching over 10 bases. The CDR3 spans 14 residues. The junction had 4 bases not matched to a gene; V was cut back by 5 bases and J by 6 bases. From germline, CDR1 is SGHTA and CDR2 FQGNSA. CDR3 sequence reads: CASSPLAGGNEQFF. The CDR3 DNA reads TGTGCCAGCAGCCCGTTAGCGGGGGGCAATGAGCAGTTCTTC.

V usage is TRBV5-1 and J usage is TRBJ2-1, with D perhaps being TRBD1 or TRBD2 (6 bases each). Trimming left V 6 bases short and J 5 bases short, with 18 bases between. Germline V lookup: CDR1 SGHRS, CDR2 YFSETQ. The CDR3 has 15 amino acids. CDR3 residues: CASTLGAGIDNEQFF. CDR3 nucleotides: TGCGCCAGCACCCTGGGGGCGGGAATTGACAATGAGCAGTTCTTC.

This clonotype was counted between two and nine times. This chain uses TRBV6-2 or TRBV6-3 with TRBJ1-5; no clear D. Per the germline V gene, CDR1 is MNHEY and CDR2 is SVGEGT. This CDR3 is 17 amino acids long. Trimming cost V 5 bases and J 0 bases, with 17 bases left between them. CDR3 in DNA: TGTGCCAGCAGTGCCGTAGGAGGGCAGATTAGCAATCAGCCCCAGCATTTT. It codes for CASSAVGGQISNQPQHF.

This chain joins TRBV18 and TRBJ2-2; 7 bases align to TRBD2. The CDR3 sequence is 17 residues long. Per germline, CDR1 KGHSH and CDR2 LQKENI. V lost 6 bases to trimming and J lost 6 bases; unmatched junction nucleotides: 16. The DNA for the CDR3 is TGTGCCAGCTCGCACACCGGCGGGAGTGGTTTCCCCGGGGAGCTGTTTTTT. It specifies CASSHTGGSGFPGELFF.

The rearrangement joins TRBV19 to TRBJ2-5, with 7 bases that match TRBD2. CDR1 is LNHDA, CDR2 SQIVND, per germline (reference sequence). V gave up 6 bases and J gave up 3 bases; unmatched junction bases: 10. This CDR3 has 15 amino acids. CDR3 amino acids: CASSRGRIGEETQYF. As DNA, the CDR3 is TGTGCCAGTAGCCGCGGGAGAATCGGCGAAGAGACCCAGTACTTC.

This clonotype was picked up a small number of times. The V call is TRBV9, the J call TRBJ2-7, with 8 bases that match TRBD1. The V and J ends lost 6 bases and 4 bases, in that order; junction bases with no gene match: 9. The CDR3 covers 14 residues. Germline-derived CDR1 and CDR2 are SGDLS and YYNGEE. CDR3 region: CASNRQGQWYEQYF. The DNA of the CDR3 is TGTGCCAGCAACCGACAGGGGCAGTGGTACGAGCAGTACTTC.

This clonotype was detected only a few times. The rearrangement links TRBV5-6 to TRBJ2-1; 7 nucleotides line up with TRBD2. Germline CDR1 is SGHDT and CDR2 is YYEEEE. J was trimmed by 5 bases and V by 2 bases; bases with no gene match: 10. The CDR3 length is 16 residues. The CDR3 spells CASSLFLGRENNEQFF. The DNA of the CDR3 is TGTGCCAGCAGCTTATTCCTAGGGCGGGAGAACAATGAGCAGTTCTTC.

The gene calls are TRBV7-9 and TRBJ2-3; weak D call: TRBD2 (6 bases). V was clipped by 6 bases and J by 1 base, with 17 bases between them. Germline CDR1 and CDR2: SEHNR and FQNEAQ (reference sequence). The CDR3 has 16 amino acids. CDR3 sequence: CASSWGVDTRTDTQYF. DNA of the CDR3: TGTGCCAGCAGTTGGGGGGTGGACACTCGCACAGATACGCAGTATTTT.

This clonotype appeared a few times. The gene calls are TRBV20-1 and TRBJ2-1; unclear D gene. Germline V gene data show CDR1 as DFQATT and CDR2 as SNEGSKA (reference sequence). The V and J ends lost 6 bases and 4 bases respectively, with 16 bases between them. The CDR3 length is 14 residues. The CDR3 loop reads CSAWSWLGYNEQFF. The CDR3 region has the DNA TGCAGTGCATGGAGCTGGTTAGGGTACAATGAGCAGTTCTTC.

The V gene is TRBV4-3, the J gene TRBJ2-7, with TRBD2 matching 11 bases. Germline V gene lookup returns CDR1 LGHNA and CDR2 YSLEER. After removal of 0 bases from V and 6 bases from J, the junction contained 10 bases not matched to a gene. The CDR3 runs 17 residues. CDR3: CASSQERGLAGPREQYF. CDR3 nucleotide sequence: TGCGCCAGCAGCCAAGAACGCGGACTAGCGGGCCCTCGCGAGCAGTACTTC.

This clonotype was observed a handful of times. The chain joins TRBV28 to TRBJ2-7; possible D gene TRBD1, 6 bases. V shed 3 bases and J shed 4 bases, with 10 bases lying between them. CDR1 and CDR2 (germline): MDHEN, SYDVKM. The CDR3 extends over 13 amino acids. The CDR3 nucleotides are TGTGCCAGCAGTTTTGGGGGCGAGTACGAGCAGTACTTC. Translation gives CASSFGGEYEQYF.

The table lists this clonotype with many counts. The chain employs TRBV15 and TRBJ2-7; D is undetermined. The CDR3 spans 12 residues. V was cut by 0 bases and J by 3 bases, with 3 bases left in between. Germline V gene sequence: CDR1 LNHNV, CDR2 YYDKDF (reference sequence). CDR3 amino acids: CATSRDFYEQYF. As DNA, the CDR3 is TGTGCCACCAGCAGAGACTTCTACGAGCAGTACTTC.

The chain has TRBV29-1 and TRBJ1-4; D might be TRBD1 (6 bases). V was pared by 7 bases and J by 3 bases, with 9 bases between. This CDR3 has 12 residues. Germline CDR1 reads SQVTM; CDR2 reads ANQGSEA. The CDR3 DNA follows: TGCAGCGGTGGACAGCCTAATGAAAAACTGTTTTTT. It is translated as CSGGQPNEKLFF.

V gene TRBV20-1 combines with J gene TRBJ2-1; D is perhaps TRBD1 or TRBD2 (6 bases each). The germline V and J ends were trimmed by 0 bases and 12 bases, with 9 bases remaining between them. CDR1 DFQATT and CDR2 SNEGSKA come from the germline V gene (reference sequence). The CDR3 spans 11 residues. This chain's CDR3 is CSARDGGRQFF. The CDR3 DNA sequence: TGCAGTGCTAGAGATGGGGGGCGGCAGTTCTTC.